The clone carrying this TCR beta chain was found many times. Amplification yielded TCR beta CDR3 regions, with RNA transcripts as the source. The HTBI primer set was used in a first-round RT-PCR of the TCR CDR3. TCRdb re-analysed the multiplex PCR reads in MiXCR, keeping a single row per CDR3 protein. The data show under 350,000 distinct CDR3 sequences, with roughly 23% seen just once and 50% held by the top ten. The entry originates in a study of T cells in Graves' hyperthyroidism and ophthalmopathy. The germline CDR1 and CDR2 sequences are MDHEN and SYDVKM. CDR3 length equals 13 residues. V was cut by 4 bases and J by 3 bases, with 9 bases left in between.

This receptor was identified in a woman aged 50 to 60 with Graves' hyperthyroidism. The sequencing input was blood. The rearrangement uses TRBV28 and TRBJ1-2; D is undetermined. The CDR3 bases are TGTGCCAGCAGTTCCAGTTTCGACTATGGCTACACCTTC. Residues: CASSSSFDYGYTF.